These T cell receptor beta chains were read from a single sample in a study of blood T cell repertoires in COVID-19. Generated by immunoSEQ multiplex PCR, the TCRdb table keeps only in-frame clones and is missing some. The profile shows fewer than 250,000 clones, 80% to 90% of them singletons. The sequenced sample was peripheral blood. These receptors originate from a woman between 50 and 59 years old with acute or convalescent COVID-19. The conserved cysteine and the conserved F or W are not part of the CDR3 here.

V,J,CDR3
TRBV27,TRBJ2-1,ASSMVSPGLATYNEQF
TRBV3-1/TRBV3-2,TRBJ1-5,ASSQGEVGQPQH
TRBV9,TRBJ2-2,ASSVVFPGELF
TRBV14,TRBJ2-4,ASSQDLAGGIS
TRBV5-1,TRBJ2-6,ASSSFGREGHSGANVLT
TRBV7-3,TRBJ2-1,ASSLIPAAGGYNEQF
TRBV14,TRBJ2-3,ASSQDMKTSYTDTQY
TRBV5-6,TRBJ2-5,ASSVTGWGPQY
TRBV10-1,TRBJ2-1,ASSGLAGVGEQF
TRBV9,TRBJ1-2,ASSVVAGGDYGYT
TRBV5-1,TRBJ2-1,ASKGRTGDNEQF
TRBV5-1,TRBJ2-7,ASSPGVSYEQY
TRBV5-6,TRBJ2-6,ASSLSDNVLT
TRBV29-1,TRBJ1-1,SAHQLEAF
TRBV3-1/TRBV3-2,TRBJ2-2,ASSRRTSGNAGELF
TRBV9,TRBJ2-5,ASSAPGQGIWETQY
TRBV19,TRBJ1-2,ASSQGEYGYT
TRBV5-6,TRBJ2-4,ASSPLRTSGNLAKNIQY
TRBV11-2,TRBJ2-7,ASSPDLANRGYEQY
TRBV30,TRBJ1-5,AWSGVRGPCSEPQH
TRBV6-1,TRBJ2-3,ASSGALTSGRSTDTQY
TRBV20-1,TRBJ2-7,SARDAGEQY
TRBV6-1,TRBJ2-3,ASSVQGDPPRSTDTQY
TRBV7-7,TRBJ2-1,ASSLGEGNEQF
TRBV10-3,TRBJ2-6,AISESGLAGVGANVLT
TRBV9,TRBJ1-3,ASSATGGAGGNTIY
TRBV14,TRBJ2-1,ASSQDAPRMF
TRBV10-2,TRBJ2-3,ASSDSTDHTDTQY
TRBV5-6,TRBJ1-4,ASSLGGRLNEKLF
TRBV28,TRBJ2-4,ASSFRQGTLEVTKNIQY
TRBV29-1,TRBJ2-7,SVAGTGYEQY
TRBV10-1,TRBJ2-7,ASRDDRAPYEQY
TRBV27,TRBJ2-1,ASTLTSGSSYNEQF
TRBV5-4,TRBJ2-7,ASSFSGTGVEQY
TRBV19,TRBJ1-5,ASTSGGGSNQPQH
TRBV5-1,TRBJ2-2,ASSPRQGAGGELF
TRBV10-3,TRBJ1-4,AIRSGTGIEKLF
TRBV6-1,TRBJ2-5,ASSELGETQY
TRBV3-1/TRBV3-2,TRBJ1-1,ASSQGGGMVTEAF
TRBV19,TRBJ2-7,ASSIGSGGTYEQY
TRBV11-2,TRBJ1-2,ASSFMGVANYGYT
TRBV5-1,TRBJ2-7,ASSSAPVGSGKTYEQY
TRBV7-2,TRBJ2-5,ASSLRQAGETQY
TRBV19,TRBJ2-2,ASRWRQNTGELF
TRBV15,TRBJ2-1,ATSTAGTSGYNEQF
TRBV11-3,TRBJ2-2,ASSDGLAGGTGELF
TRBV28,TRBJ2-1,ASSSGLAGDVAYNEQF
TRBV19,TRBJ1-1,ASSSGTGEYAF